What follows are 23 T cell receptor beta chains derived from one specimen sequenced in a study of CD8 T cells in ankylosing spondylitis. TCRdb re-called the 5' RACE reads with MiXCR, one entry per CDR3 protein. This repertoire shows roughly 40,000 distinct CDR3 sequences, 4% found once; its top ten account for approximately 4%. Specimen: blood, either unsorted or a sorted T cell fraction (not recorded which). All receptors derive from a female donor with ankylosing spondylitis or in good health (not recorded which).

This clonotype was seen at least ten times. This chain links TRBV9 with TRBJ2-7; TRBD2 matches 8 bases. CDR1 SGDLS and CDR2 YYNGEE come from the germline V gene. The CDR3 consists of 14 residues. V was clipped by 3 bases and J by 2 bases; unmatched bases: 4. The CDR3, as DNA: TGTGCCAGCAGCGCTAGCGGGCGGACCTACGAGCAGTACTTC. It encodes CASSASGRTYEQYF.

This clonotype was observed many times. The V gene is TRBV9, the J gene TRBJ2-7; 9 positions match TRBD1. V gave up 4 bases and J gave up 8 bases; unmatched junction bases: 4. The CDR3 extends over 12 amino acids. From germline, CDR1 is SGDLS and CDR2 YYNGEE. For the CDR3, the DNA is TGTGCCAGCAGCACGGACAGGGGACAGCAGTACTTC. Its translation is CASSTDRGQQYF.

This clonotype was counted many times. The CDR3, as DNA: TGTGCCAGCAGCGTGGGGGGAGGGGAAGAGACCCAGTACTTC. It is translated as CASSVGGGEETQYF. The J gene is TRBJ2-5, the V gene TRBV9; 7 nucleotides agree with TRBD2. The CDR3 extends over 14 amino acids. V shed 2 bases and J 3 bases; nucleotides not matched to a gene: 4. Germline-derived CDR1 and CDR2 are SGDLS and YYNGEE.

This clonotype was observed at least ten times. The chain couples TRBV9 to TRBJ2-3; TRBD2 agrees at 13 bases. V lost 3 bases, J lost 10 bases, and 8 bases stayed unmatched. CDR3 length equals 15 residues. From germline, CDR1 is SGDLS and CDR2 YYNGEE. CDR3 in DNA: TGTGCCAGCAGCGGACTAGCGGGGGGACCTGGATCGCAGTATTTT. This gives the protein CASSGLAGGPGSQYF.

This clonotype came up many times. The rearrangement links TRBV9 to TRBJ1-4; D is undetermined. In germline, CDR1 is SGDLS, CDR2 YYNGEE. Deletions cut 4 bases from V and 7 bases from J, with 17 bases between. The CDR3 runs 15 residues. The CDR3 sequence is CASSSRGNRGEKLFF. The CDR3 coding sequence is TGTGCCAGCAGCTCTAGAGGGAACCGGGGTGAAAAACTGTTTTTT.

Many counts were recorded for this clonotype. This chain connects TRBV9 to TRBJ2-3, with a possible D match to TRBD1 (5 bases). This CDR3 is 15 amino acids long. V was pared by 0 bases and J by 0 bases, with 8 bases between. Germline CDR1 reads SGDLS; CDR2 reads YYNGEE. The CDR3: CASSVVGLSTDTQYF. CDR3 coding DNA: TGTGCCAGCAGCGTAGTGGGGCTTAGCACAGATACGCAGTATTTT.

This clonotype was detected ten times or more. The V gene is TRBV9, the J gene TRBJ1-1, with D possibly being TRBD1 (6 bases). The germline V and J ends were trimmed by 1 base and 2 bases, with 12 bases remaining between them. Germline V CDR1 and CDR2: SGDLS, YYNGEE. CDR3 length equals 15 residues. CDR3 nucleotide sequence: TGTGCCAGCAGCGTAAAAGGGGGGGCAAACACTGAAGCTTTCTTT. As protein: CASSVKGGANTEAFF.

This chain connects TRBV9 to TRBJ2-3; the D call may be TRBD1 or TRBD2 (5 bases each). V was clipped by 4 bases and J by 2 bases, with 11 bases between them. From germline, CDR1 is SGDLS and CDR2 YYNGEE. The CDR3 is 14 residues long. The chain's CDR3 is CASSQRGDTDTQYF. CDR3 sequence (DNA): TGTGCCAGCAGCCAACGAGGGGACACAGATACGCAGTATTTT.

This clonotype came up many times. The chain couples TRBV9 to TRBJ2-5; TRBD1 aligns across 11 bases. Trimming removed 0 bases from V and 4 bases from J; junction bases left unmatched: 2. This CDR3 region has 15 residues. Per germline, CDR1 SGDLS and CDR2 YYNGEE. The CDR3 protein is CASSVAGTGGETQYF. The CDR3 region has the DNA TGTGCCAGCAGCGTAGCTGGGACAGGGGGAGAGACCCAGTACTTC.

This clonotype was detected only once. V and J are TRBV9 and TRBJ2-1, with 8 bases lining up with TRBD2. Losses at the gene ends were 0 bases for V and 2 bases for J; bases not matched to a gene: 4. Germline V gene sequence: CDR1 SGDLS, CDR2 YYNGEE. The CDR3 is made up of 16 amino acids. The CDR3 coding sequence is TGTGCCAGCAGCGTAGAATCCGGGGGGGCCTACAATGAGCAGTTCTTC. It specifies CASSVESGGAYNEQFF.

This sequence joins TRBV9 and TRBJ2-3; D uncertain. The length of the CDR3 is 14 residues. Trimming removed 4 bases from V and 0 bases from J, with 9 bases in between. Germline loops: CDR1 SGDLS, CDR2 YYNGEE. In nucleotides, the CDR3 is TGTGCCAGCAGCAATATACACAGCACAGATACGCAGTATTTT. This gives the protein CASSNIHSTDTQYF.

This clonotype showed up many times. V and J are TRBV9 and TRBJ2-2; 8 nucleotides agree with TRBD1. The length of the CDR3 is 15 residues. Germline V gene data show CDR1 as SGDLS and CDR2 as YYNGEE. Trimming removed 5 bases from V and 4 bases from J; junction bases left unmatched: 7. CDR3 DNA: TGTGCCAGCAGATCCGGGACAGGAGCCACCGGGGAGCTGTTTTTT. Residues: CASRSGTGATGELFF.

This clonotype was observed many times. This sequence joins TRBV9 and TRBJ2-3; 12 positions agree with TRBD2. Germline CDR1 SGDLS, CDR2 YYNGEE. The CDR3 has 15 residues. The V segment lost 3 bases and the J segment 4 bases; nucleotides outside the gene matches: 3. The CDR3 region has the DNA TGTGCCAGCAGCGCCCGGACTAGCGGGGCAGATACGCAGTATTTT. This encodes CASSARTSGADTQYF.

About this clonotype itself: This may arise from a read error, as a much more abundant clone is one base away. This chain links TRBV9 with TRBJ1-6; maybe TRBD1 (6 bases). Per germline, CDR1 SGDLS and CDR2 YYNGEE. The CDR3 sequence is 14 residues long. The CDR3 region is CATSVRGAGSPLHF. CDR3 DNA: TGTGCCACCAGCGTAAGGGGGGCGGGTTCACCCCTCCACTTT.

This clonotype was detected many times. The chain employs TRBV9 and TRBJ1-2; possibly TRBD1 for D (5 bases). V was clipped by 4 bases and J by 5 bases, with 15 bases between them. The germline CDR1 and CDR2 sequences are SGDLS and YYNGEE. This CDR3 has 14 amino acids. The CDR3 DNA follows: TGTGCCAGCAGCCTTGGCCAGGGCCCTTATGGCTACACCTTC. Translating it yields CASSLGQGPYGYTF.

This clonotype was counted at least ten times. The V gene is TRBV9, the J gene TRBJ2-1, with D maybe TRBD1 (5 bases). The germline V and J ends were trimmed by 7 bases and 7 bases, with 12 bases remaining between them. The CDR3 loop spans 12 amino acids. Germline CDR1 and CDR2: SGDLS and YYNGEE. The CDR3 coding sequence is TGTGCCAGCGGGAACACAGGAAATGAGCAGTTCTTC. Its protein is CASGNTGNEQFF.

In this sample, this clonotype turned up many times. The V gene is TRBV9, the J gene TRBJ2-1; 7 nucleotides match TRBD1. In germline, CDR1 is SGDLS, CDR2 YYNGEE. The CDR3 has 16 amino acids. The ends lost 0 bases at V and 4 bases at J; junction bases unmatched: 7. The CDR3 reads CASSVGRTGAYNEQFF. CDR3 nucleotide sequence: TGTGCCAGCAGCGTAGGTCGTACAGGGGCATACAATGAGCAGTTCTTC.

Many counts were recorded for this clonotype. V and J are TRBV9 and TRBJ2-7; no clear D gene. Germline V gene lookup returns CDR1 SGDLS and CDR2 YYNGEE. The CDR3 length is 12 residues. The ends were cut back, 1 base at V and 4 bases at J, with 6 bases in the middle. DNA for the CDR3: TGTGCCAGCAGCGTAACCGATTACGAGCAGTACTTC. It encodes CASSVTDYEQYF.

This clonotype came up many times. The chain carries TRBV9 and TRBJ1-1, with D hard to call. This CDR3 contains 14 residues. Germline V lookup: CDR1 SGDLS, CDR2 YYNGEE. Trimming left V 6 bases short and J 4 bases short, with 16 bases between. The CDR3, as DNA: TGTGCCAGCAACGAGGGCTTTTTAGGCACTGAAGCTTTCTTT. It yields the protein CASNEGFLGTEAFF. The full variable domain, its missing parts supplied by reference TRBV9 and TRBJ1-1, is DSGVTQTPKHLITATGQRVTLRCSPRSGDLSVYWYQQSLDQGLQFLIQYYNGEERAKGNILERFSAQQFPDLHSELNLSSLELGDSALYFCASNEGFLGTEAFFGQGTRLTVV.

The table lists this clonotype with many counts. Written as DNA, the CDR3 is TGTGCCAGCAGTGCGGTCTGGTATTCGAACACCGGGGAGCTGTTTTTT. It encodes CASSAVWYSNTGELFF. V gene TRBV9 combines with J gene TRBJ2-2; D gene ambiguous. Germline-derived CDR1 and CDR2 are SGDLS and YYNGEE. The CDR3 has 16 residues. V lost 5 bases and J 0 bases, leaving 14 bases between the germline ends.

The sample holds many counts of this clonotype. This rearrangement joins TRBV9 to TRBJ2-3; D uncertain. The CDR3 has 15 residues. Germline V gene data show CDR1 as SGDLS and CDR2 as YYNGEE. With 4 bases removed from V and 4 bases from J, the gap between germline ends came to 16 bases. Here the CDR3 DNA reads TGTGCCAGCAGCCCCCGGTACGAGACGTCAGATACGCAGTATTTT. Its translation is CASSPRYETSDTQYF.

This clonotype was seen repeatedly, ten times or more. The V gene is TRBV9, the J gene TRBJ2-7; 8 bases agree with TRBD2. V shed 3 bases and J 4 bases; nucleotides not matched to a gene: 9. CDR3 length: 15 residues. Germline CDR1 SGDLS, CDR2 YYNGEE. The CDR3: CASSAGGAGGYEQYF. The CDR3 DNA sequence: TGTGCCAGCAGCGCCGGGGGGGCAGGTGGATACGAGCAGTACTTC.

This clonotype occurred many times. The DNA for the CDR3 is TGTGCCAGCAGCCCAAGCCACCGGACAGGGGTTTTCTACGAGCAGTACTTC. Translated, it gives CASSPSHRTGVFYEQYF. The chain has TRBV9 and TRBJ2-7; TRBD1 agrees at 9 bases. V shed 4 bases and J 3 bases; nucleotides not matched to a gene: 14. The V gene's germline CDR1 is SGDLS and CDR2 YYNGEE. This CDR3 is 17 amino acids long.